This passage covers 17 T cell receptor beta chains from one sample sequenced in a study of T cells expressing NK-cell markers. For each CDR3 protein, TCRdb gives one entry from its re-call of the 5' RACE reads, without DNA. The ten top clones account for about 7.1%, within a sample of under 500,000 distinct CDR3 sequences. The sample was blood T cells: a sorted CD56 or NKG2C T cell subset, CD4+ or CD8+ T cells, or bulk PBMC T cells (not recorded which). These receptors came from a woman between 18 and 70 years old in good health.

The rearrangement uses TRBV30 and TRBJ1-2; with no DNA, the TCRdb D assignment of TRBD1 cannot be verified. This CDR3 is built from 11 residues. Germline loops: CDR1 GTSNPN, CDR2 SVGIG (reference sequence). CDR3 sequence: CAWSLPGPTHF.

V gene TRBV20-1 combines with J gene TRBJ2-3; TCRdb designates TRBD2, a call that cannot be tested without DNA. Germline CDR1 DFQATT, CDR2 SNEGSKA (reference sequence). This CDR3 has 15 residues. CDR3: CSAEASGGAKDTQYF.

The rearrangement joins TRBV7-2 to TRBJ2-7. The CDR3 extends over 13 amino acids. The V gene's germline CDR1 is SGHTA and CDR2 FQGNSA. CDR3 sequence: CASSLAGKYEQYF.

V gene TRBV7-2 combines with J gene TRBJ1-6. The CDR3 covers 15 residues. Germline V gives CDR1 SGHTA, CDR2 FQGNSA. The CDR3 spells CASSIMRGVGSPLHF.

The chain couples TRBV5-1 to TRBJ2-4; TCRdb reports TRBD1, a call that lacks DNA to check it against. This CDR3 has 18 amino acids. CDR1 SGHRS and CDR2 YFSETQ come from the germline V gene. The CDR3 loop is CASSITGGGGSAKNIQYF. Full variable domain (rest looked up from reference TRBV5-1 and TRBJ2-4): KAGVTQTPRYLIKTRGQQVTLSCSPISGHRSVSWYQQTPGQGLQFLFEYFSETQRNKGNFPGRFSGRQFSNSRSEMNVSTLELGDSALYLCASSITGGGGSAKNIQYFGAGTRLSVL.

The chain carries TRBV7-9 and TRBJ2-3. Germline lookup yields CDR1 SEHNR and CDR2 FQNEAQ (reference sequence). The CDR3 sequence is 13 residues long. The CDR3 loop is CASSLISADTQYF.

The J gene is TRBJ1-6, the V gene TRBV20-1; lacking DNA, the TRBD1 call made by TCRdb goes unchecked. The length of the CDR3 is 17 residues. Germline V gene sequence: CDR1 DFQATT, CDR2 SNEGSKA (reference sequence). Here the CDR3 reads CSARDLRGDSYNSPLHF.

CDR3 protein: CATRTAMNTEAFF. This chain links TRBV24-1 with TRBJ1-1; the D call from TCRdb, TRBD1, cannot be confirmed without DNA. The CDR3 length is 13 residues. The germline V gene has CDR1 KGHDR and CDR2 SFDVKD.

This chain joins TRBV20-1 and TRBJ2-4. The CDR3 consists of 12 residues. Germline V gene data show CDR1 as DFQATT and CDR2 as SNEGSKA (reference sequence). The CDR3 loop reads CSASRRGNIQYF.

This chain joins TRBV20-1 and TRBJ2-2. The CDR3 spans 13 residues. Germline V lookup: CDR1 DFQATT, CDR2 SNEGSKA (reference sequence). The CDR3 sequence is CSAREWGTGELFF.

The CDR3 loop is CAISEPRGYGYTF. This chain links TRBV10-3 with TRBJ1-2; TCRdb calls TRBD1, which cannot be checked without DNA. This CDR3 contains 13 residues. CDR1 is ENHRY and CDR2 is SYGVKD in the germline V gene.

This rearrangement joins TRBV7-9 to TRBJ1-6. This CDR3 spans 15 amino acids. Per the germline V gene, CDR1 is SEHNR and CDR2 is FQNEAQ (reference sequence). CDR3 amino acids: CASSFDRVFNSPLHF.

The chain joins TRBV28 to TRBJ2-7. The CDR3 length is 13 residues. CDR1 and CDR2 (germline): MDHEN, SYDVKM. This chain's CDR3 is CASTLYNSYEQYF.

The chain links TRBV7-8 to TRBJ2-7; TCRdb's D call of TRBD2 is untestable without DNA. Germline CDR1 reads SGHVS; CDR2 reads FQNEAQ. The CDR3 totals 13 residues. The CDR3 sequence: CASSLIEGSEQYF.

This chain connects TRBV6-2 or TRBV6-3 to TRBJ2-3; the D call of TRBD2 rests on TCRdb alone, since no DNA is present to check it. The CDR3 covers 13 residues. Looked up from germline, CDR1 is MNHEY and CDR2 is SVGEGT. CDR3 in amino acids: CASSPRAADTQYF.

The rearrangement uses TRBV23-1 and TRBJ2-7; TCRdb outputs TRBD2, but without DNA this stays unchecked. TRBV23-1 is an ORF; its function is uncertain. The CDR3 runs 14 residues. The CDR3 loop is CASSQSGSGNEQYF.

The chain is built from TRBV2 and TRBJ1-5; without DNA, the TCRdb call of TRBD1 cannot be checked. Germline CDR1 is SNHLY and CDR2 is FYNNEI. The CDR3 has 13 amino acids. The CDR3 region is CASRGHGNQPQHF.